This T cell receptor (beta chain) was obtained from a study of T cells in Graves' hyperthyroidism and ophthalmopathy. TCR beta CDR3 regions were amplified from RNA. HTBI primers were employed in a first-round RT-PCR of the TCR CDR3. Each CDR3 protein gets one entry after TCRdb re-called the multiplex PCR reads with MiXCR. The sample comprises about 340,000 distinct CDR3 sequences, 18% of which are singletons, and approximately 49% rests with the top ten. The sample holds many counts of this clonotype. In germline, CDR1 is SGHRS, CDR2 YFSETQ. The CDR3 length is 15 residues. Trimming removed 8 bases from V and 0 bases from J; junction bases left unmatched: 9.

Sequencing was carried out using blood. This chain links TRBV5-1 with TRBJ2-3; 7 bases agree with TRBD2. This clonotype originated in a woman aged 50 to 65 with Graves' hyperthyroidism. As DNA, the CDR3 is TGCGCCAGTCGCATGGGGGGGATCAGCACAGATACGCAGTATTTT. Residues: CASRMGGISTDTQYF.